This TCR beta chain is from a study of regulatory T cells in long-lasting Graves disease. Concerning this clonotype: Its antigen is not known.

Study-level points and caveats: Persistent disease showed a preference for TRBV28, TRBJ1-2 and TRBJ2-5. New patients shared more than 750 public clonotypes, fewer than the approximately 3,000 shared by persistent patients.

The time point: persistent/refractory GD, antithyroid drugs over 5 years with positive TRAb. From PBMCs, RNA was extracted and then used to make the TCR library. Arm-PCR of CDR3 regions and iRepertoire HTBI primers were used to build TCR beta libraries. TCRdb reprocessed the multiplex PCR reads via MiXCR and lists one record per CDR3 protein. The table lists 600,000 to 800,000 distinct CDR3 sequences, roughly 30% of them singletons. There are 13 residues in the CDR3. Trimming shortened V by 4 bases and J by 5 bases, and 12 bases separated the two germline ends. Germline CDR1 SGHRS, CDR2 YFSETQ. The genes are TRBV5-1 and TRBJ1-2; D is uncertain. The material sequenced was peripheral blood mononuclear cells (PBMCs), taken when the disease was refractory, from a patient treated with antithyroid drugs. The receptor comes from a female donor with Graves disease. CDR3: CASSPLQNYGYTF. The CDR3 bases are TGCGCCAGCAGCCCCCTACAGAATTATGGCTACACCTTC.